The rows below give T cell receptor beta chains drawn from one sample of a study of long-term antiretroviral therapy in people with HIV. Using immunoSEQ multiplex PCR, the repertoire was profiled, and TCRdb retains in-frame clones only, with some absent. The data hold tens of thousands of clones, with around three quarters observed a single time. The starting material was unsorted PBMCs, obtained 1.1 years before starting antiretroviral therapy. These receptors were taken from a middle-aged woman with HIV. CDR3s include the opening cysteine and the closing phenylalanine or tryptophan. A D gene is named only where the DNA matches it firmly. Not all rows give a size; the values are once, few, many and, for expanded clones, a class.

D gene | J gene | V gene | clone size | CDR3 DNA | CDR3 protein
NA | TRBJ1-6 | TRBV30 | NA | TGTGCCTGGAGCCCCATGCCCGATTCACCCCTCCACTTT | CAWSPMPDSPLHF
NA | TRBJ1-3 | TRBV5-1 | NA | TGCGCCAGCAGCCTAGGGATAAGCTCTGGAAACACCATATATTTT | CASSLGISSGNTIYF
NA | TRBJ2-1 | TRBV7-2 | NA | TGTGCCAGCAGCTTTGGACTTGAGCAGTTCTTC | CASSFGLEQFF
NA | TRBJ2-2 | TRBV30 | NA | TGTGCCTGGAGTGTGGAGGGGGCCGCGGCCGGGGAGCTGTTTTTT | CAWSVEGAAAGELFF
TRBD1 | TRBJ2-7 | TRBV5-4 | NA | TGTGCCAGCAGCAGTGGACCGGGGACAGGAGGTTACGAGCAGTACTTC | CASSSGPGTGGYEQYF
NA | TRBJ1-5 | TRBV6-5 | NA | TGTGCCAGCAGTTATCAGAATCAGCCCCAGCATTTT | CASSYQNQPQHF
NA | TRBJ1-2 | TRBV7-2 | NA | TGTGCCAGCAGCTTAAGCGCCGGAGGGATCGGCTATGGCTACACCTTC | CASSLSAGGIGYGYTF
NA | TRBJ2-1 | TRBV4-3 | NA | TGCGCCAGCAGCCAGAACTCGGACAGAACTTACAATGAGCAGTTCTTC | CASSQNSDRTYNEQFF
NA | TRBJ1-3 | TRBV30 | NA | TGTGCCTGGAGTGCCCCGAACACCATATATTTT | CAWSAPNTIYF
NA | TRBJ1-3 | TRBV4-3 | NA | TGCGCCAGCAGCCATTTTGGAAACACCATATATTTT | CASSHFGNTIYF
NA | TRBJ1-3 | TRBV30 | NA | TGTGCCTGGAGTGTCGTACACAGCTCTGGAAACACCATATATTTT | CAWSVVHSSGNTIYF
NA | TRBJ2-7 | TRBV5-6 | NA | TGTGCCAGCAGCTTGGCCCCAGGGAGCTCCTACGAGCAGTACTTC | CASSLAPGSSYEQYF
NA | TRBJ2-7 | TRBV2 | NA | TGTGCCAGCAATCCAGTCCCGGGCTACGAGCAGTACTTC | CASNPVPGYEQYF
TRBD1 | TRBJ1-1 | TRBV5-1 | NA | TGCGCCAGCAGCTTGGCCGGCTTGAGCAGGGGGCTGAACACTGAAGCTTTCTTT | CASSLAGLSRGLNTEAFF
NA | TRBJ2-2 | TRBV2 | once | TGTGCCATCAGGAGGGGGGACGGAAACACCGGGGAGCTGTTTTTT | CAIRRGDGNTGELFF
TRBD2 | TRBJ2-7 | TRBV10-1 | few | TGCGCCAGCAGTGGGACCGGACTAGCGGGGACGGGGGAGCAGTACTTC | CASSGTGLAGTGEQYF
NA | TRBJ1-5 | TRBV29-1 | NA | TGCAGCGTTGGGGAAGCGTATAGCAATCAGCCCCAGCATTTT | CSVGEAYSNQPQHF
TRBD1 | TRBJ2-7 | TRBV7-8 | NA | TGTGCCAGCTCACACTGGAGGACAGGAGCCTACGAGCAGTACTTC | CASSHWRTGAYEQYF
NA | TRBJ2-7 | TRBV27 | NA | TGTGCCAGCAGTTATCGAGGCGGTACCTACGAGCAGTACTTC | CASSYRGGTYEQYF
NA | TRBJ2-2 | TRBV19 | NA | TGTGCCAGTAGTATAGTCGGTGGGGCCACCGGGGAGCTGTTTTTT | CASSIVGGATGELFF
TRBD1 | TRBJ2-2 | TRBV29-1 | NA | TGCAGCGTTTGGGACAGGGGTCGAGGGGAGCTGTTTTTT | CSVWDRGRGELFF
NA | TRBJ2-7 | TRBV4-1 | NA | TGCGCCAGCAGCCTATCGGGGGAGCAGTACTTC | CASSLSGEQYF
TRBD1 | TRBJ2-7 | TRBV7-9 | few | TGTGCCAGCAGCTTAACCGGGACAGGGTTGAGGGAGCAGTACTTC | CASSLTGTGLREQYF
TRBD1 | TRBJ1-1 | TRBV5-4 | NA | TGTGCCAGCAGCTTAGGGACAGGGACTGAAGCTTTCTTT | CASSLGTGTEAFF